This T cell receptor beta chain was found in a study of blood T cells in healthy people across ages. Notes on the study in general: Reliance upon unsorted PBMCs precluded definitive naive versus antigen-experienced comparison.

A second PCR of about 6 to 11 cycles used a sample-barcoded 5' primer and a J-beta primer mix. Every cDNA was tagged by a template-switch adaptor with 12 random nucleotides. TCRdb itself ran the 5' RACE reads through MiXCR, one entry per CDR3 protein. The sample has roughly 1.9 million distinct CDR3 sequences; more than 35% are singletons. This clonotype was seen only a few times. No antigen is known for it. CDR1 and CDR2 (germline): MDHEN, SYDVKM. The CDR3 extends over 14 amino acids. V was clipped by 6 bases and J by 2 bases, with 14 bases between them. Specimen: blood. The chain is built from TRBV28 and TRBJ2-7; perhaps TRBD1 as D (6 bases). This TCR was sampled from a human donor in good health. CDR3 sequence (DNA): TGTGCCAGCAGAGAAAACAGGGCGCCCTACGAGCAGTACTTC. Its protein is CASRENRAPYEQYF.